Described below is a single T cell receptor (beta chain) sequence and its context. Its specificity is unknown. The identical CDR3 is also encoded by other nucleotide sequences in the sample. This sample stems from a study of beta chain features in type 1 diabetes. General study results and limits: Individuals with type 1 diabetes displayed fewer insertions and more deletions at VDJ junctions.

Expressed TCRB transcripts got sequenced, as all isolated RNA was reverse transcribed. Some clones are missing from TCRdb's copy, which holds only in-frame ones; the method was immunoSEQ multiplex PCR. The sample gives hundreds of thousands of clones, roughly 16% of which show up once; 0.09% to 0.095% is in the top ten. The sample comprised naive CD4+ T cells from blood. The TCR originated in a man younger than 35 in good health.

CDR3 DNA sequence: TGTGCCAGCTCGGGGAGCCAAGAGACCCAGTACTTC. It specifies CASSGSQETQYF. V gene TRBV28 combines with J gene TRBJ2-5; tentatively, D is TRBD2 (5 bases). In germline, CDR1 is MDHEN, CDR2 SYDVKM. The CDR3 is made up of 12 amino acids. V was shortened by 8 bases and J by 1 base, with 8 bases between the two germline ends.